Detailed here is one T cell receptor (beta chain). Recovered status applied to Cohort 3 donors who had two consecutive negative PCRs. It also applied to those with clearance or with symptom resolution. Germline V lookup: CDR1 SGDLS, CDR2 YYNGEE. With 1 base removed from V and 4 bases from J, the gap between germline ends came to 14 bases. This CDR3 is built from 15 residues. This sample stems from a study of blood T cell repertoires in COVID-19. About the research overall: Sample material is recorded as cDNA or gDNA derived from T cells, B-cell-depleted T cells, or PBMCs.

Source study methods: Estimation of nucleated cell counts was performed using reference gene primer amplification. Sequencing used immunoSEQ multiplex PCR; TCRdb keeps in-frame clones, though not all of them. V, J and clone size were drawn from that table, and D and trimming were deduced from the DNA. The table records approximately 230,000 clones, about 80% of them present only once. Material: PBMCs or T cells enriched from blood (not recorded which). The gene calls are TRBV9 and TRBJ1-2, with D possibly TRBD1 on 5 matching bases. This TCR was sampled from a man in his forties or fifties who had recovered from COVID-19. The CDR3 reads CASSVTIDRPYGYTF. CDR3 DNA: TGTGCCAGCAGCGTAACCATTGACAGACCCTATGGCTACACCTTC.